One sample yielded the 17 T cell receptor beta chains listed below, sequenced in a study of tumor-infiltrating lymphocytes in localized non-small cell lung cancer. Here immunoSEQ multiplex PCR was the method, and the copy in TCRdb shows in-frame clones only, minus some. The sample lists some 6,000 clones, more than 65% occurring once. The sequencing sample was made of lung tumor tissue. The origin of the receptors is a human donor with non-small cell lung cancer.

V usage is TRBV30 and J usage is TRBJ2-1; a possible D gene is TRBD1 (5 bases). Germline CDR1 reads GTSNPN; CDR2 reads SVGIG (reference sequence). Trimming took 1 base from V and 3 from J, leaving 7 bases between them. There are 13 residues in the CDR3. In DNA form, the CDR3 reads TGTGCCTGGAGTGGGGGCCTCTACAATGAGCAGTTCTTC. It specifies CAWSGGLYNEQFF.

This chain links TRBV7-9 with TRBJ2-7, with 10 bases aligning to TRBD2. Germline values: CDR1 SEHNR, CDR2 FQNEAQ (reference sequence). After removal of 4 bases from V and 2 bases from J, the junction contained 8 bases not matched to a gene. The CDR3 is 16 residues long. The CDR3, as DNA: TGTGCCAGCAGCTCCCGGGAGCGGGAGGGTCCCTACGAGCAGTACTTC. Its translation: CASSSREREGPYEQYF.

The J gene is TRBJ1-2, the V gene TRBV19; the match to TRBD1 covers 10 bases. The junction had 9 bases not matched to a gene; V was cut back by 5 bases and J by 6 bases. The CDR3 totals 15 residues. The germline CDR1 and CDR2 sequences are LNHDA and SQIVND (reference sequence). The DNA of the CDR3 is TGTGCCAGTAGTGTCCGGGACAGGGGAGGGAATGGCTACACCTTC. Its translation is CASSVRDRGGNGYTF.

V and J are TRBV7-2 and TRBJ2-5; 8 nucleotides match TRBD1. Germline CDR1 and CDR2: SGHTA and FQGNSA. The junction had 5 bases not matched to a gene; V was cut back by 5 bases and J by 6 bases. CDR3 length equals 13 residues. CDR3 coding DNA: TGTGCCAGCAGCCCAGGACAGGGACAGACCCAGTACTTC. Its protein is CASSPGQGQTQYF.

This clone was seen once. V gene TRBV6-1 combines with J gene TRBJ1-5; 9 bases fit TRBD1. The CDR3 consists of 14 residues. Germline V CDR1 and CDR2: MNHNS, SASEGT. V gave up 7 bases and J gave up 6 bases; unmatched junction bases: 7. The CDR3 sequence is CASNAGTGSQPQHF. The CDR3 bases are TGTGCCAGCAACGCCGGGACAGGGTCTCAGCCCCAGCATTTT.

CDR3 nucleotides: TGTGCCAGCAGCCCCCCGTGGCCTAGCGGGAATGAGCAGTTCTTC. The encoded protein is CASSPPWPSGNEQFF. J is TRBJ2-1 and V is TRBV7-2, with 8 bases that match TRBD2. Germline trimming cut 5 bases from V and 7 bases from J; bases unmatched to any gene: 10. The germline CDR1 and CDR2 sequences are SGHTA and FQGNSA. CDR3 length: 15 amino acids. The variable domain in full, completed from reference TRBV7-2 and TRBJ2-1, reads GAGVSQSPSNKVTEKGKDVELRCDPISGHTALYWYRQSLGQGLEFLIYFQGNSAPDKSGLPSDRFSAERTGGSVSTLTIQRTQQEDSAVYLCASSPPWPSGNEQFFGPGTRLTVL.

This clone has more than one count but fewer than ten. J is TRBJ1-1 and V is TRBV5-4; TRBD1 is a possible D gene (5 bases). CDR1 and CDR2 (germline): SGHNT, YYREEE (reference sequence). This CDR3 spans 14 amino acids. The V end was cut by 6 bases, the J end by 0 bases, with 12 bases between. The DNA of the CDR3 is TGTGCCAGCAACTTCGGGACGGTGAACACTGAAGCTTTCTTT. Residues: CASNFGTVNTEAFF.

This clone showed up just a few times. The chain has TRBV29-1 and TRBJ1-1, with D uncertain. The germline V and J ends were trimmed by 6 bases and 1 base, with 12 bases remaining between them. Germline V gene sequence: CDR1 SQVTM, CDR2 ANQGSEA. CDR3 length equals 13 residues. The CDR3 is CSVSQTQNTEAFF. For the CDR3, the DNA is TGCAGCGTCTCTCAGACTCAGAACACTGAAGCTTTCTTT. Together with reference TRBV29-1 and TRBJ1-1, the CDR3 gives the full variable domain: SAVISQKPSRDICQRGTSLTIQCQVDSQVTMMFWYRQQPGQSLTLIATANQGSEATYESGFVIDKFPISRPNLTFSTLTVSNMSPEDSSIYLCSVSQTQNTEAFFGQGTRLTVV.

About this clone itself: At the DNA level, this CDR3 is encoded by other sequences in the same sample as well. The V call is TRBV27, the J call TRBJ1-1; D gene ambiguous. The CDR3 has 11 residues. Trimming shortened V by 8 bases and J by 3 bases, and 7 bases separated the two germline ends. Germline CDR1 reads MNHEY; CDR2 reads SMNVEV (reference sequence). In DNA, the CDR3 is TGTGCCAGCCGGAGTTACACTGAAGCTTTCTTT. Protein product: CASRSYTEAFF.

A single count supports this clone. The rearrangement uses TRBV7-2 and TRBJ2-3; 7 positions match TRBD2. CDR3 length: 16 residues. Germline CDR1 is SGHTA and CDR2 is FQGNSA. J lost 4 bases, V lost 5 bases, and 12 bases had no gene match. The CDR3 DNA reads TGTGCCAGCAGCCCTACTACGGGCGGGGGTTCAGATACGCAGTATTTT. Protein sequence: CASSPTTGGGSDTQYF.

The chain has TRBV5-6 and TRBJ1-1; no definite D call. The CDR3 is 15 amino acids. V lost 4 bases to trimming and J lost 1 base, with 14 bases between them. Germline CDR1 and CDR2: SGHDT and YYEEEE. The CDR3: CASSPGGKPNTEAFF. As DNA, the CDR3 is TGTGCCAGCAGCCCTGGAGGGAAACCGAACACTGAAGCTTTCTTT.

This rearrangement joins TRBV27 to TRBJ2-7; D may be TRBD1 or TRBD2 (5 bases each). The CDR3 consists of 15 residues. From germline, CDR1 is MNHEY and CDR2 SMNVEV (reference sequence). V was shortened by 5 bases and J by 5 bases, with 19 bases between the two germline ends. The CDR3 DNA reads TGTGCCAGCAGTCGCCCCCCGGGGCTTGGGGACGAGCAGTACTTC. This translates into CASSRPPGLGDEQYF.

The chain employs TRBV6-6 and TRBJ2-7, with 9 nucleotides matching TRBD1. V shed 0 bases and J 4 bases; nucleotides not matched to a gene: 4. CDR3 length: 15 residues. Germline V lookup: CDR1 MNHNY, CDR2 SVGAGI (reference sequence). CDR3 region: CASSYSGQGPYEQYF. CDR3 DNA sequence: TGTGCCAGCAGTTACTCGGGACAGGGCCCTTACGAGCAGTACTTC.

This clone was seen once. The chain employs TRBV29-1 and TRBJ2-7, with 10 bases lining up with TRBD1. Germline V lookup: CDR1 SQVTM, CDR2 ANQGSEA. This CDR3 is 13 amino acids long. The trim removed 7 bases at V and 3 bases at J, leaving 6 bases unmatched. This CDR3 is CSARTGGNYEQYF. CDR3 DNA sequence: TGCAGCGCCCGGACAGGGGGGAACTACGAGCAGTACTTC.

CDR3: CASSSATGNGETQYF. The CDR3 DNA is TGCGCCAGCAGCTCCGCCACAGGGAATGGAGAGACCCAGTACTTC. This chain connects TRBV5-1 to TRBJ2-5, with TRBD1 as a possible D gene (6 bases). The V gene lost 3 bases and the J gene lost 4 bases, with 16 bases spanning the gap. There are 15 residues in the CDR3. CDR1 is SGHRS and CDR2 is YFSETQ in the germline V gene.

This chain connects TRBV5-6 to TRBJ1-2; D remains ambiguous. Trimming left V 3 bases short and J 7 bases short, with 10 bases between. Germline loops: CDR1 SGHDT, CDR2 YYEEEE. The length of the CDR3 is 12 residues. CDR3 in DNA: TGTGCCAGCAGCTCCCTCGGTCCTGGCTACACCTTC. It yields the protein CASSSLGPGYTF.

Written as DNA, the CDR3 is TGTGCCTGCCGGGAGGGGAAATTCTCACCCCTCCACTTT. Translating gives CACREGKFSPLHF. This chain connects TRBV30 to TRBJ1-6, with D maybe TRBD1 (5 bases). The V and J ends lost 6 bases and 10 bases respectively, with 16 bases between them. This CDR3 is built from 13 residues. Germline CDR1 reads GTSNPN; CDR2 reads SVGIG (reference sequence).